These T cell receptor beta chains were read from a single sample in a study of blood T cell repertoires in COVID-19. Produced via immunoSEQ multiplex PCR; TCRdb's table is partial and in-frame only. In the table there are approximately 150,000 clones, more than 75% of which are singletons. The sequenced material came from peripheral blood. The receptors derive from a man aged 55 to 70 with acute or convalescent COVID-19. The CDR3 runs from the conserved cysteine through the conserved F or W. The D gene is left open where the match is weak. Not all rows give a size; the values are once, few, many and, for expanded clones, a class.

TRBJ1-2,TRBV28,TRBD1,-,TGTGCCAGCAGCGCCGTACAGGGGAGGTCTTATGGCTACACCTTC,CASSAVQGRSYGYTF
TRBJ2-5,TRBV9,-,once,TGTGCCAGGGCGGATAGGCTACCGTACCAAGAGACCCAGTACTTC,CARADRLPYQETQYF
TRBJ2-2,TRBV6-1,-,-,TGTGCCAGCAGTGAAGCGGGCCTAGCAGCCCCGAAAGAGACCGGGGAGCTGTTTTTT,CASSEAGLAAPKETGELFF
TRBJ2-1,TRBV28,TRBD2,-,TGTGCCAGCAGTTTAAGGACTAGCGGGAGAGGTGAGCAGTTCTTC,CASSLRTSGRGEQFF
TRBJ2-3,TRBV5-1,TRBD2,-,TGCGCCAGCAGCTACGGACTAGCGGGGAGCACAGATACGCAGTATTTT,CASSYGLAGSTDTQYF
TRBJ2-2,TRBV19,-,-,TGTGCCAGTAGTATCGACAGGTACACCGGGGAGCTGTTTTTT,CASSIDRYTGELFF
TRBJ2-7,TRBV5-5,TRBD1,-,TGTGCCAGCAGACCGGGACAGGGGGCTTACGAGCAGTACTTC,CASRPGQGAYEQYF
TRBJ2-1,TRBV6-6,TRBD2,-,TGTGCCAGCAAAGGCGTGACTAGCGTATACAATGAGCAGTTCTTC,CASKGVTSVYNEQFF
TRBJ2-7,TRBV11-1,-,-,TGTGCCAGCAGCTTTCCCGGACAGACAGGCACCTACGAGCAGTACTTC,CASSFPGQTGTYEQYF
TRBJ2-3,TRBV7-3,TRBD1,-,TGTGCCAGCAGCAAGACAGGGGTCGCAGATACGCAGTATTTT,CASSKTGVADTQYF
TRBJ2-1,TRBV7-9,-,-,TGTGCCAGCAGCTCACATATCGGGTGGTCCTACAATGAGCAGTTCTTC,CASSSHIGWSYNEQFF
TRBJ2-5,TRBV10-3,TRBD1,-,TGTGCCACCCGAGGACAGGGGAGTGGAGAGACCCAGTACTTC,CATRGQGSGETQYF